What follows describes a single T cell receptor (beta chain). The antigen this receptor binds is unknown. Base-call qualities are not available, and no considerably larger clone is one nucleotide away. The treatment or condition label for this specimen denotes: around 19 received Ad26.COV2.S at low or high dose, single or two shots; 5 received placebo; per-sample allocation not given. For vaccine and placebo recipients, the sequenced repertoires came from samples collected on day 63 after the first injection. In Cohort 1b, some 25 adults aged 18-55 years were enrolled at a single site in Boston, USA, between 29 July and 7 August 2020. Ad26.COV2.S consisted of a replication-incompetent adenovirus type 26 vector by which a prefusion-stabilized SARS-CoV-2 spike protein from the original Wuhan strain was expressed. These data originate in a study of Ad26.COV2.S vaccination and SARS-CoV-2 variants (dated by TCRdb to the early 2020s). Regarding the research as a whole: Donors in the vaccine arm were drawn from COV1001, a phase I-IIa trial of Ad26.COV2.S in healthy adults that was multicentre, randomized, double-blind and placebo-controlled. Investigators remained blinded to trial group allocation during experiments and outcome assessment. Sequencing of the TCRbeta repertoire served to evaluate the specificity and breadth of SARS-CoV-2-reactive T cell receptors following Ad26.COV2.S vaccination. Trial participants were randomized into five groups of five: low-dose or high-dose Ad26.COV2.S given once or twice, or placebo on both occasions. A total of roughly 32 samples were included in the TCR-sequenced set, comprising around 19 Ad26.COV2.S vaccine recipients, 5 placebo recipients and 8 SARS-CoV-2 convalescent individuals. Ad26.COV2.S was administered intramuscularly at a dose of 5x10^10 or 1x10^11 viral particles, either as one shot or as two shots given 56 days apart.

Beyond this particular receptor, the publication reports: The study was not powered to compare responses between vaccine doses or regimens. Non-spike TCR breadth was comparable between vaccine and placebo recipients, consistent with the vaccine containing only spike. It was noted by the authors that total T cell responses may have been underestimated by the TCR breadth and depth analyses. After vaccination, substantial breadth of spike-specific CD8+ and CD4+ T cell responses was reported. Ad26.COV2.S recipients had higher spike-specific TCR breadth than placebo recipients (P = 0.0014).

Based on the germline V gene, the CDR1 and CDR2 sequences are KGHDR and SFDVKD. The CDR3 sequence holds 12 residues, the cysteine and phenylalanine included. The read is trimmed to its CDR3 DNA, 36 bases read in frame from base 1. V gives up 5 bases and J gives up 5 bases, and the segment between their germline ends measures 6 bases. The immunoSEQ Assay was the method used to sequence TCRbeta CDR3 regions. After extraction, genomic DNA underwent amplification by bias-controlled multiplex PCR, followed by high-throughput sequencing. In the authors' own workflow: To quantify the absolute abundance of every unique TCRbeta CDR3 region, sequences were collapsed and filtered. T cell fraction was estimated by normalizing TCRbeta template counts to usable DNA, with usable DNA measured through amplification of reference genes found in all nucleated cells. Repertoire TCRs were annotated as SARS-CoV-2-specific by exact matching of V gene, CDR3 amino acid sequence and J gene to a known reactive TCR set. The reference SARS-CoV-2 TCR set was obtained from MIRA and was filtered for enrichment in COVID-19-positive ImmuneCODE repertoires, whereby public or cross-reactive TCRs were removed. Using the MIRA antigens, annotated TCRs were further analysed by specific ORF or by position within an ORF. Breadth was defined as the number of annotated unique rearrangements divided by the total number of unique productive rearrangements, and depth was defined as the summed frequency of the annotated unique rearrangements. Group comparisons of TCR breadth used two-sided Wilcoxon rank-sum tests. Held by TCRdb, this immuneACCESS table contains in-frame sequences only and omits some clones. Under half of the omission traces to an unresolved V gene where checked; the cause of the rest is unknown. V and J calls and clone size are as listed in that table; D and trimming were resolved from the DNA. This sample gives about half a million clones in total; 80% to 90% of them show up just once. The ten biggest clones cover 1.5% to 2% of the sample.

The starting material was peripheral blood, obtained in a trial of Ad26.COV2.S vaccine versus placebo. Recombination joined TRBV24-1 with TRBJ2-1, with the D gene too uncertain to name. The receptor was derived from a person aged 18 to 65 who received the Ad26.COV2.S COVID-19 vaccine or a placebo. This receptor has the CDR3 CATSAQDNEQFF. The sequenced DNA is TGTGCCACCAGTGCCCAAGACAATGAGCAGTTCTTC.